This T cell receptor (beta chain) was sequenced in a study of T cells in Graves' hyperthyroidism and ophthalmopathy. Study details: The authors collected peripheral blood at initial diagnosis, before any treatment.

Ten or more counts support this clonotype. Its antigen is not known. This CDR3 comprises 17 residues. The germline V gene has CDR1 MDHEN and CDR2 SYDVKM. The junction had 10 bases not matched to a gene; V was cut back by 2 bases and J by 4 bases. Each diagnosis drew on symptoms, thyroxine, TRAb, thyroid ultrasound and orbital computed tomography findings. The CDR3 regions of TCR beta were amplified from RNA transcripts. With the HTBI primer set, the TCR CDR3 went through a first round of RT-PCR. TCRdb re-analysed the multiplex PCR reads in MiXCR, keeping a single row per CDR3 protein. The sample carries approximately 590,000 distinct CDR3 sequences, roughly 14% recorded once. Whole-study findings and limits: Model predictions of ophthalmopathy came a median approximately 6.2 months before onset. Most clonotypes expanded in thyroid above 0.001 were likewise present in blood.

The sequence came from a woman in her twenties or thirties with Graves' hyperthyroidism. The source material was blood. The V call is TRBV28, the J call TRBJ2-3; 9 nucleotides line up with TRBD1. CDR3 amino acids: CASSLSQTGGRADTQYF. CDR3 nucleotide sequence: TGTGCCAGCAGTTTAAGCCAGACAGGGGGGAGGGCAGATACGCAGTATTTT.